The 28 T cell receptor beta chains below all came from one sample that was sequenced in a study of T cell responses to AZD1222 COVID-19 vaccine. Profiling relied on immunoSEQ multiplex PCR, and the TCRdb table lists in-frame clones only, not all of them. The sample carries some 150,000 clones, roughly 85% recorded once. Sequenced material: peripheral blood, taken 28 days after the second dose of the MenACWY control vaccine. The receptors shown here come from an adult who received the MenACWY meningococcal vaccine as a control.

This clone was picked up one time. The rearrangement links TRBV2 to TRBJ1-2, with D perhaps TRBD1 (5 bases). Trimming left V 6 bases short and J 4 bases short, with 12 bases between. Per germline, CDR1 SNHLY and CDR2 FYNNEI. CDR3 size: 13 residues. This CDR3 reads CASRGPESYGYTF. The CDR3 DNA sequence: TGTGCCAGCAGGGGACCGGAGTCCTATGGCTACACCTTC.

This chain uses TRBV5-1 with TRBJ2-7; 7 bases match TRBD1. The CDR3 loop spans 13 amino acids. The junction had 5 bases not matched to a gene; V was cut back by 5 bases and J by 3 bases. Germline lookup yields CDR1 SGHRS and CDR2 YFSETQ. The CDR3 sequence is CASSGQGDYEQYV. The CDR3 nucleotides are TGCGCCAGCAGTGGCCAGGGGGACTACGAGCAGTACGTC.

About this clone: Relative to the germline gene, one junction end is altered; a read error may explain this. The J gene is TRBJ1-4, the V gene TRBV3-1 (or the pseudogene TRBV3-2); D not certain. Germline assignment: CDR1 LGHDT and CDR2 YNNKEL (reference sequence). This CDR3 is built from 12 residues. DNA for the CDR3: TGTGCCAGCAGCCAAGAGAATGGAAAACTGTTTTTT. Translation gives CASSQENGKLFF.

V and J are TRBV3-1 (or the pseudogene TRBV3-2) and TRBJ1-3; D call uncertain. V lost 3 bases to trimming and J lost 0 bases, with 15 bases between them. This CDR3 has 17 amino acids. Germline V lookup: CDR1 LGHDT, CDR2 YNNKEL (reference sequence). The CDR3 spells CASSQVGPVSSGNTIYF. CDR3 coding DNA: TGTGCCAGCAGCCAGGTCGGTCCGGTTAGCTCTGGAAACACCATATATTTT.

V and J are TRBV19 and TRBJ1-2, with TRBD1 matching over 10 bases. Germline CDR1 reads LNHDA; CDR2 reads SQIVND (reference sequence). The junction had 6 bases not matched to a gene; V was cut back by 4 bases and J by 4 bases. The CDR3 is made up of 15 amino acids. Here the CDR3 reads CASSRGQGTIYGYTF. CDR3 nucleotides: TGTGCCAGTAGTAGGGGACAGGGGACGATCTATGGCTACACCTTC.

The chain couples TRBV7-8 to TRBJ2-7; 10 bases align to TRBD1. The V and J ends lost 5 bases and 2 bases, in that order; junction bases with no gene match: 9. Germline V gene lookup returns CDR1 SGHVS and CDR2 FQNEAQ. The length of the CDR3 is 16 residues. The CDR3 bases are TGTGCCAGCAGCAAGACTGTGGACAGGGGGGCCTACGAGCAGTACGTC. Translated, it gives CASSKTVDRGAYEQYV.

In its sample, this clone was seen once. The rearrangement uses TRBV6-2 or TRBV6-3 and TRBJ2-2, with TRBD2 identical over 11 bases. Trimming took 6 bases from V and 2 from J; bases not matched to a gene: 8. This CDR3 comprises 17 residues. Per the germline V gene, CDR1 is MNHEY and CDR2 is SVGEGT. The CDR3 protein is CASSSWTSGRNTGELFF. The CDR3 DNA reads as TGTGCCAGCAGCTCTTGGACTAGCGGGCGTAACACCGGGGAGCTGTTTTTT.

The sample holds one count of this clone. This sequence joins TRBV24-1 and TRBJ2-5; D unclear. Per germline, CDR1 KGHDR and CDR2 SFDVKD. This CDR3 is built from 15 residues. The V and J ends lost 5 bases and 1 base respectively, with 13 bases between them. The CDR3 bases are TGTGCCACCAGTGGTTTTCTGGGGTTCCAAGAGACCCAGTACTTC. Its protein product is CATSGFLGFQETQYF.

CDR3 sequence reads: CAWSVQGGWVGNEQFF. For the CDR3, the DNA is TGTGCCTGGAGTGTACAGGGTGGCTGGGTGGGGAATGAGCAGTTCTTC. The chain carries TRBV30 and TRBJ2-1; D might be TRBD1 (6 bases). The CDR3 is 16 residues long. Trimming removed 0 bases at V and 7 bases at J, with 19 bases between. Germline CDR1 and CDR2: GTSNPN and SVGIG (reference sequence).

For the CDR3, the DNA is TGTGCCAGCACCCATGGTCCCCGCACTGAAGCTTTCTTT. Encoded protein: CASTHGPRTEAFF. The chain is built from TRBV7-9 and TRBJ1-1; unclear D gene. V lost 7 bases, J lost 4 bases, and 13 bases lay in between. CDR3 length: 13 amino acids. From germline, CDR1 is SEHNR and CDR2 FQNEAQ (reference sequence).

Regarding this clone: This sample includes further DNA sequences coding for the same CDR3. The CDR3 bases are TGTGCCAGCAGGATTAGAGAATATAGCAATCAGCCCCAGCATTTT. Protein sequence: CASRIREYSNQPQHF. J is TRBJ1-5 and V is TRBV6-5; D is undetermined. Germline loops: CDR1 MNHEY, CDR2 SVGAGI. Between the trimmed V and J ends, which lost 6 bases and 0 bases, there was a span of 12 bases. The CDR3 spans 15 residues.

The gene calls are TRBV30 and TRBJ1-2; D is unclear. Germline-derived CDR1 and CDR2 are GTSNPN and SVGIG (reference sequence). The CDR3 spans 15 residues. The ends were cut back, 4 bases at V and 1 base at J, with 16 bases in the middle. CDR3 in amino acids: CAWNPFGPLNYGYTF. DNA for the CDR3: TGTGCCTGGAATCCCTTCGGCCCACTTAACTATGGCTACACCTTC.

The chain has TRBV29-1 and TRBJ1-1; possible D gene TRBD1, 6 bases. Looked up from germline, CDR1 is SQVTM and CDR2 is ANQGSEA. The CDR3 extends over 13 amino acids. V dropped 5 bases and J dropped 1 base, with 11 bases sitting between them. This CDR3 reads CSVTGFTNTEAFF. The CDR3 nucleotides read TGCAGCGTTACAGGGTTTACGAACACTGAAGCTTTCTTT.

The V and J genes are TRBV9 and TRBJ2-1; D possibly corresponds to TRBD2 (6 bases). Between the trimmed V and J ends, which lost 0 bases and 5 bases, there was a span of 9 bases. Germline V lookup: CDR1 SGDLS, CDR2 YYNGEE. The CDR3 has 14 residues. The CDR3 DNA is TGTGCCAGCAGCGTAGCTATAGCGGACAATGAGCAGTTCTTC. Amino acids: CASSVAIADNEQFF.

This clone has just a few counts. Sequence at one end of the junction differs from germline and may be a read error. CDR3 nucleotides: TGTGCCAGCAGTAAATATGGAAACACCATATATTTT. This encodes CASSKYGNTIYF. The rearrangement uses TRBV25-1 and TRBJ1-3, with D unresolved. The CDR3 runs 12 residues. CDR1 is MGHDK and CDR2 is SYGVNS in the germline V gene.

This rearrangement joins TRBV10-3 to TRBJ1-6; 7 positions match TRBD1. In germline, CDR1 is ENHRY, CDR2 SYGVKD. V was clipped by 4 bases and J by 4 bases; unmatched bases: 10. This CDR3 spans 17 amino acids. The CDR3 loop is CAISADPGQPYNSPLHF. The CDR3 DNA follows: TGTGCCATCAGTGCCGATCCGGGACAGCCTTATAATTCACCCCTCCACTTT.

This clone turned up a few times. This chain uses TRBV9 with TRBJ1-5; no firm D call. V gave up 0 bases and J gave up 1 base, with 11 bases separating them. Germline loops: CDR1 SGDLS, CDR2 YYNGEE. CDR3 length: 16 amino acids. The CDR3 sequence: CASSVDAGSSNQPQHF. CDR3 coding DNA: TGTGCCAGCAGCGTAGACGCGGGGTCAAGCAATCAGCCCCAGCATTTT.

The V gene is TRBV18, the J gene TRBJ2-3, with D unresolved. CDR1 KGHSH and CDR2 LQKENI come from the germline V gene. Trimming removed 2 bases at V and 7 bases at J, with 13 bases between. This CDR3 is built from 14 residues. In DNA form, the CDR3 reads TGTGCCAGCTCACCAGCCGACTGGAAAAATACGCAGTATTTT. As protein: CASSPADWKNTQYF.

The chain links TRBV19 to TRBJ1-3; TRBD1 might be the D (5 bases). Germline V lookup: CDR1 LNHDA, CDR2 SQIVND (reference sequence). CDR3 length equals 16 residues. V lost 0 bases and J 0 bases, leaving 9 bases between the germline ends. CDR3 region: CASSIDREGSGNTIYF. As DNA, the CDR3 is TGTGCCAGTAGTATAGACAGGGAAGGCTCTGGAAACACCATATATTTT.

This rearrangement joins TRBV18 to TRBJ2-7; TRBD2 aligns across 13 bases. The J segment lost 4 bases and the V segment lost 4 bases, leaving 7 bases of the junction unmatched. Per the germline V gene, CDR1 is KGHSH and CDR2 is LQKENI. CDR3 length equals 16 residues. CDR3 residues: CASSLGTSGDVYEQYF. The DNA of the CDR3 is TGTGCCAGCTCACTTGGGACTAGCGGGGACGTTTACGAGCAGTACTTC.

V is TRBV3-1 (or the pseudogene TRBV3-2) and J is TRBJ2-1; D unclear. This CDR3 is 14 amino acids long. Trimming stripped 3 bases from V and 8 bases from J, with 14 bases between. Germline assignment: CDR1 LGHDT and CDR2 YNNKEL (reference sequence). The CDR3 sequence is CASSHISRPDEQFF. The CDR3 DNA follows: TGTGCCAGCAGCCACATATCACGACCCGATGAGCAGTTCTTC.

The CDR3: CAFQRGANTEAFF. The CDR3 region has the DNA TGTGCCTTCCAGCGGGGGGCAAACACTGAAGCTTTCTTT. The chain employs TRBV30 and TRBJ1-1; D possibly corresponds to TRBD1 (6 bases). V lost 7 bases to trimming and J lost 2 bases, with 14 bases between them. Germline values: CDR1 GTSNPN, CDR2 SVGIG (reference sequence). The CDR3 sequence is 13 residues long. Supplemented by reference TRBV30 and TRBJ1-1, the full variable domain reads SQTIHQWPATLVQPVGSPLSLECTVEGTSNPNLYWYRQAAGRGLQLLFYSVGIGQISSEVPQNLSASRPQDRQFILSSKKLLLSDSGFYLCAFQRGANTEAFFGQGTRLTVV.

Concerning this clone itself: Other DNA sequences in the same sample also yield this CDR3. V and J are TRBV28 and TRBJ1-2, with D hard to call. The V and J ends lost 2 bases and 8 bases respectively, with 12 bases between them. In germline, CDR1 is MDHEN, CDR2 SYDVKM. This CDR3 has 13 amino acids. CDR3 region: CASSLGQLDGYTF. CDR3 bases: TGTGCCAGCAGTTTAGGGCAGTTGGACGGCTACACCTTC.

Here the CDR3 reads CASSHRRSGGEDEQYF. The CDR3, as DNA: TGCGCCAGCAGCCACCGAAGATCGGGGGGGGAGGACGAGCAGTACTTC. The chain uses TRBV4-1 and TRBJ2-7; 8 bases match TRBD2. Germline CDR1 reads MGHRA; CDR2 reads YSYEKL. After removal of 3 bases from V and 5 bases from J, the junction contained 12 bases not matched to a gene. This CDR3 has 16 amino acids.

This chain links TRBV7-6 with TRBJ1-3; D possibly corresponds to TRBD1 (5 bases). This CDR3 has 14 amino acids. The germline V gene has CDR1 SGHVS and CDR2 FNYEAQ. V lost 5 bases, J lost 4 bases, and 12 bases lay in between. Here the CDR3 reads CASSLQASGNTIYF. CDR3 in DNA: TGTGCCAGCAGCCTACAGGCCTCCGGAAACACCATATATTTT.

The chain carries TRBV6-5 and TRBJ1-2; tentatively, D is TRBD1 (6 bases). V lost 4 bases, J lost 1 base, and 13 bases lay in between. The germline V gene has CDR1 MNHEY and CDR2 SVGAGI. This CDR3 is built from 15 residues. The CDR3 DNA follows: TGTGCCAGCAGTTCCCCTGGACAGAGTAACTATGGCTACACCTTC. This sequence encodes CASSSPGQSNYGYTF.

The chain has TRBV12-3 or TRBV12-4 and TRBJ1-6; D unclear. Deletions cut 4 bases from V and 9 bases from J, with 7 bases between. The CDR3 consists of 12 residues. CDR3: CASSSGFSPLHF. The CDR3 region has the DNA TGTGCCAGCAGTTCGGGTTTTTCACCCCTCCACTTT.

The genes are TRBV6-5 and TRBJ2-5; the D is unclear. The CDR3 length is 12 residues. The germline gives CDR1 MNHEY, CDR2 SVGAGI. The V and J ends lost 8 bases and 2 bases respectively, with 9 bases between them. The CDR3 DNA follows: TGTGCCAGCGCGACGGATCAAGAGACCCAGTACTTC. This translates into CASATDQETQYF.